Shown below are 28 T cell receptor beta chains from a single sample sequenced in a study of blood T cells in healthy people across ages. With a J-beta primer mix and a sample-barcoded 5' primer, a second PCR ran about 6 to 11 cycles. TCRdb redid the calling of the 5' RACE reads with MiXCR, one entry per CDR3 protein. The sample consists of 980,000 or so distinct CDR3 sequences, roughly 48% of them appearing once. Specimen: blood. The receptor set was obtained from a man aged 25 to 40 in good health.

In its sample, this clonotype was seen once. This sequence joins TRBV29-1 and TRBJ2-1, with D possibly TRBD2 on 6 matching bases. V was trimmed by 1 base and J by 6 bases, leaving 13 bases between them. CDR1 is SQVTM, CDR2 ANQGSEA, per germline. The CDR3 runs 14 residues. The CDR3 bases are TGCAGCGTTGAAGGGGTCGACGGGGGCAATGAGCAGTTCTTC. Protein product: CSVEGVDGGNEQFF.

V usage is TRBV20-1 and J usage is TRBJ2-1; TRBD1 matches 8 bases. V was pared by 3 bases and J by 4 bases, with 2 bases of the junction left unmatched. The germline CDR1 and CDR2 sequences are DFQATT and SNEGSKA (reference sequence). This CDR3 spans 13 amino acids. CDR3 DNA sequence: TGCAGTGCTAGGGACAGGGATTACAATGAGCAGTTCTTC. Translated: CSARDRDYNEQFF.

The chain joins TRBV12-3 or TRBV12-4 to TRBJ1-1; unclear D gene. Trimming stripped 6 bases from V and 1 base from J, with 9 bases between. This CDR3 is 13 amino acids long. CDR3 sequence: CASSYAQNTEAFF. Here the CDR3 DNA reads TGTGCCAGCAGCTATGCTCAGAACACTGAAGCTTTCTTT.

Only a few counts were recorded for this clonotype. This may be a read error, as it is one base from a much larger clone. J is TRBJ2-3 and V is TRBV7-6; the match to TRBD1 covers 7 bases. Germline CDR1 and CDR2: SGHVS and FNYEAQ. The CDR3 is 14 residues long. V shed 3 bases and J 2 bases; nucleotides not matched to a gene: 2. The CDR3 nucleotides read TGTGCCAGCAGCTTGACAGGGATCACAGATACGCAGTATTTT. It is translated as CASSLTGITDTQYF.

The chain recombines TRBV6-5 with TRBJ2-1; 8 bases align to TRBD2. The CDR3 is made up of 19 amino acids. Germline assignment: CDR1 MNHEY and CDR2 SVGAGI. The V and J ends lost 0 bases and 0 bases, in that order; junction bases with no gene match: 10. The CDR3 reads CASSYSGASGSSSYNEQFF. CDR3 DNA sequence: TGTGCCAGCAGTTACTCGGGGGCTAGCGGGTCTAGCTCCTACAATGAGCAGTTCTTC.

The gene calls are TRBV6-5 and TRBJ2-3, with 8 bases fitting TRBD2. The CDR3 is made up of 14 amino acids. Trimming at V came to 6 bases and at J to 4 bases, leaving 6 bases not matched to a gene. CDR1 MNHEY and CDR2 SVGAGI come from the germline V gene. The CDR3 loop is CASSSGGPADTQYF. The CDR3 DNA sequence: TGTGCCAGCAGCTCGGGGGGGCCGGCAGATACGCAGTATTTT.

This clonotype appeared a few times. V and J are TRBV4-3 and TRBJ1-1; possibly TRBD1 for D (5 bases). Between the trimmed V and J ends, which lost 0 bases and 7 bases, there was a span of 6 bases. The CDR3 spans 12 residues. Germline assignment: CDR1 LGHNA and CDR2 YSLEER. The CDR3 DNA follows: TGCGCCAGCAGCCAAGATGACAGTGAAGCTTTCTTT. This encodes CASSQDDSEAFF.

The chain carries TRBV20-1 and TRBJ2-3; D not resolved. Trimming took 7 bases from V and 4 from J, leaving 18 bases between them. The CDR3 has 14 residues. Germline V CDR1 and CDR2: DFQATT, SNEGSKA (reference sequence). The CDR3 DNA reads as TGCAGTGTCAGTCCTACAAACTTGGCAGATACGCAGTATTTT. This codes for CSVSPTNLADTQYF.

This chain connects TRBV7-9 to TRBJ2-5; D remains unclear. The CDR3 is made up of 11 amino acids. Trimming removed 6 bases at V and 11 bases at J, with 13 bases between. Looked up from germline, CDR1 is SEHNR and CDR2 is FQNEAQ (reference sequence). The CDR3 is CASSRYNEQYF. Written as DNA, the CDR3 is TGTGCCAGCAGTAGATACAATGAGCAGTACTTC.

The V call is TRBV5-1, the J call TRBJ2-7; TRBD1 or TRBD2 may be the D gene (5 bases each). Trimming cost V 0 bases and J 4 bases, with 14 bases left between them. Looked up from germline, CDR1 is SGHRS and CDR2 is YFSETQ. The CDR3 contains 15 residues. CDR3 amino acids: CASSLGVGDPYEQYF. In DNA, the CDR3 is TGCGCCAGCAGCTTGGGAGTGGGGGATCCGTACGAGCAGTACTTC.

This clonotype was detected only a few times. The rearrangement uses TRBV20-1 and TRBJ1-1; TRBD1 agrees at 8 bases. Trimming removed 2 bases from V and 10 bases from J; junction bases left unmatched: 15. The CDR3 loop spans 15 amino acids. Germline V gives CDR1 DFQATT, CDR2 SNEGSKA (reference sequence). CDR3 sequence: CSARLPLDRDGAAFF. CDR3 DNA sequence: TGCAGTGCTAGACTACCTCTGGACAGGGACGGGGCAGCTTTCTTT.

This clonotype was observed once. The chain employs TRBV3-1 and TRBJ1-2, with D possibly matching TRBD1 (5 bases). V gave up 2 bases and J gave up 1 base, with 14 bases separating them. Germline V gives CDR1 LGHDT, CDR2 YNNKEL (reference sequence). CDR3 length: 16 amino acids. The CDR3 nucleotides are TGTGCCAGCAGCCAAAGGGGAGGCTCCTTTAACTATGGCTACACCTTC. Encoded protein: CASSQRGGSFNYGYTF.

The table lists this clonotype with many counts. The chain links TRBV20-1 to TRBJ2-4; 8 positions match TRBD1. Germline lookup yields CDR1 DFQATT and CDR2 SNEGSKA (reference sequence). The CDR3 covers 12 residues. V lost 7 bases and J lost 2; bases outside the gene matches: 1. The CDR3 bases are TGCAGTGGACAGGGGTCCAAAAACATTCAGTACTTC. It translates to CSGQGSKNIQYF.

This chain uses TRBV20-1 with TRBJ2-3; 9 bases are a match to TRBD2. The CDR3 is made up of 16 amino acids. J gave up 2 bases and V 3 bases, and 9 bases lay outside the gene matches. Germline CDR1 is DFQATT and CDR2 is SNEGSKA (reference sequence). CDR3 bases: TGCAGTGCTAGCGCCTTCAGCGGGGGGACCACAGATACGCAGTATTTT. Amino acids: CSASAFSGGTTDTQYF.

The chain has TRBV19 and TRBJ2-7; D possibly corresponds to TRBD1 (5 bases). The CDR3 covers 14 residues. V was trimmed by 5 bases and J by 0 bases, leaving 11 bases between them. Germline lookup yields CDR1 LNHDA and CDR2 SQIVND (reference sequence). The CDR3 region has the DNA TGTGCCAGTAGTGATCAGGGTCACTCCTACGAGCAGTACTTC. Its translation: CASSDQGHSYEQYF.

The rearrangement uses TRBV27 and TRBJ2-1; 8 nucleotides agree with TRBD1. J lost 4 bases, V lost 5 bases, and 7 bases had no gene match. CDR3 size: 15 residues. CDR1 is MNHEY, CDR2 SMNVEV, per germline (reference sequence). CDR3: CASSPSRGQYNEQFF. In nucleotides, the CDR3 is TGTGCCAGCAGTCCTAGCAGGGGGCAGTACAATGAGCAGTTCTTC.

CDR3: CSAPLSRDGIVKLFF. DNA for the CDR3: TGCAGTGCCCCCCTTAGCCGGGACGGGATTGTAAAACTGTTTTTT. The chain links TRBV20-1 to TRBJ1-4; tentatively, D is TRBD1 (5 bases). The V gene's germline CDR1 is DFQATT and CDR2 SNEGSKA (reference sequence). Trimming stripped 6 bases from V and 10 bases from J, with 24 bases between. This CDR3 region has 15 residues.

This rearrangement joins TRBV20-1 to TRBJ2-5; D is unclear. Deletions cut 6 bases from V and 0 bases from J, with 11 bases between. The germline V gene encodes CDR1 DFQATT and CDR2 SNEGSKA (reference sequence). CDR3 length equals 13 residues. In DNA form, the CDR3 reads TGCAGTGCGGCCCCTGATTACCAAGAGACCCAGTACTTC. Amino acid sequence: CSAAPDYQETQYF.

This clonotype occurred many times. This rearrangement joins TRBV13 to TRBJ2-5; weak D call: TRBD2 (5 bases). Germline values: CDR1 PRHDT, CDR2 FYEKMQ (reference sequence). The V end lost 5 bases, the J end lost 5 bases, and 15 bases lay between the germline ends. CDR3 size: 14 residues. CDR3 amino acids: CASSNRLRGETQYF. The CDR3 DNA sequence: TGTGCCAGCAGCAACCGACTAAGAGGCGAGACCCAGTACTTC.

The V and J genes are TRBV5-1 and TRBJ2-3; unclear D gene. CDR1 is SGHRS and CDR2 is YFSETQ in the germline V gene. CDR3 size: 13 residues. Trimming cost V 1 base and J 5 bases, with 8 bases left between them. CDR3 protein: CASSLSVQDTQYF. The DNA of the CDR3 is TGCGCCAGCAGCTTGAGCGTACAAGATACGCAGTATTTT.

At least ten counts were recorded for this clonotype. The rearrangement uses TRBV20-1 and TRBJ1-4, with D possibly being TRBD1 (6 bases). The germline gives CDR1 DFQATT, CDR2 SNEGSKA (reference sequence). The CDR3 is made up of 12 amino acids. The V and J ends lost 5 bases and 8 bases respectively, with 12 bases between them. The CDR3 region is CSAEQGGEKLFF. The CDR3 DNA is TGCAGTGCTGAACAGGGAGGGGAAAAACTGTTTTTT.

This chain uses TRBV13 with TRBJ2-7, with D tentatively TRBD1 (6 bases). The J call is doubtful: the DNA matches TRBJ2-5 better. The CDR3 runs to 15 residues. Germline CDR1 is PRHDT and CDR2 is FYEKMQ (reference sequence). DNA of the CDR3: TGTGCCAGCAGCGACCCCTCAGGGGCAGAGGAGACCCAGTACTTC. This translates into CASSDPSGAEETQYF.

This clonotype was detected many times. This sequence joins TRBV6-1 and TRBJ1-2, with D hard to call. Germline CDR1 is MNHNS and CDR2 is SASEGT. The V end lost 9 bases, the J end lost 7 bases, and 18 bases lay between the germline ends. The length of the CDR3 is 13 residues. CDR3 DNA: TGTGCCAGTCAGGCGGCCGTGGATAGTGGCTACACCTTC. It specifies CASQAAVDSGYTF.

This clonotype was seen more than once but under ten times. The CDR3 DNA is TGTGCCAGCAGCTTAGGTGCCGGCCCCACAGATACGCAGTATTTT. This codes for CASSLGAGPTDTQYF. The chain joins TRBV7-9 to TRBJ2-3, with D hard to call. The CDR3 length is 15 residues. Germline values: CDR1 SEHNR, CDR2 FQNEAQ (reference sequence). The V end lost 1 base, the J end lost 2 bases, and 10 bases lay between the germline ends.

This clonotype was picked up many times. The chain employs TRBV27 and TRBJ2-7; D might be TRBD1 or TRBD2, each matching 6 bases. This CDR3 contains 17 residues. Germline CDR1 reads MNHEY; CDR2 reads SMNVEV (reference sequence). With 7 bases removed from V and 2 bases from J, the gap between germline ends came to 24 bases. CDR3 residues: CASIIPIGGSRAYEQYF. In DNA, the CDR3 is TGTGCCAGCATTATACCAATAGGGGGGAGTAGGGCCTACGAGCAGTACTTC.

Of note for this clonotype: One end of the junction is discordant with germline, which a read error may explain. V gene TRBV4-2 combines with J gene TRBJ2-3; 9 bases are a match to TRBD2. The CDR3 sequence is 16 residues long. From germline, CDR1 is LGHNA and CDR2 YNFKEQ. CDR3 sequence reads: CTSSQGEGLARNTQYF. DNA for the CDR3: TGTACCAGCAGCCAAGGGGAAGGACTAGCGAGGAATACGCAGTATTTT.

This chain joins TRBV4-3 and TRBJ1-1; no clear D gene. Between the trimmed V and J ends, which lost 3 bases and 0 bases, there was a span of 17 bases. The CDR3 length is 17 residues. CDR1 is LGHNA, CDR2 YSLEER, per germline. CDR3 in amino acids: CASSHSYPGFMNTEAFF. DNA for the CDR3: TGCGCCAGCAGCCATTCTTACCCGGGGTTTATGAACACTGAAGCTTTCTTT.

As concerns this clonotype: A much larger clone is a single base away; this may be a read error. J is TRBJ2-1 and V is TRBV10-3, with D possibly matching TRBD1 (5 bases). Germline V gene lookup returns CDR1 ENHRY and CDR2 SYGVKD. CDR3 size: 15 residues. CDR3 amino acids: CAITRTAGFNDEQLF. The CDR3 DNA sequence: TGTGCCATCACACGGACGGCAGGGTTTAACGATGAGCAGCTCTTC.